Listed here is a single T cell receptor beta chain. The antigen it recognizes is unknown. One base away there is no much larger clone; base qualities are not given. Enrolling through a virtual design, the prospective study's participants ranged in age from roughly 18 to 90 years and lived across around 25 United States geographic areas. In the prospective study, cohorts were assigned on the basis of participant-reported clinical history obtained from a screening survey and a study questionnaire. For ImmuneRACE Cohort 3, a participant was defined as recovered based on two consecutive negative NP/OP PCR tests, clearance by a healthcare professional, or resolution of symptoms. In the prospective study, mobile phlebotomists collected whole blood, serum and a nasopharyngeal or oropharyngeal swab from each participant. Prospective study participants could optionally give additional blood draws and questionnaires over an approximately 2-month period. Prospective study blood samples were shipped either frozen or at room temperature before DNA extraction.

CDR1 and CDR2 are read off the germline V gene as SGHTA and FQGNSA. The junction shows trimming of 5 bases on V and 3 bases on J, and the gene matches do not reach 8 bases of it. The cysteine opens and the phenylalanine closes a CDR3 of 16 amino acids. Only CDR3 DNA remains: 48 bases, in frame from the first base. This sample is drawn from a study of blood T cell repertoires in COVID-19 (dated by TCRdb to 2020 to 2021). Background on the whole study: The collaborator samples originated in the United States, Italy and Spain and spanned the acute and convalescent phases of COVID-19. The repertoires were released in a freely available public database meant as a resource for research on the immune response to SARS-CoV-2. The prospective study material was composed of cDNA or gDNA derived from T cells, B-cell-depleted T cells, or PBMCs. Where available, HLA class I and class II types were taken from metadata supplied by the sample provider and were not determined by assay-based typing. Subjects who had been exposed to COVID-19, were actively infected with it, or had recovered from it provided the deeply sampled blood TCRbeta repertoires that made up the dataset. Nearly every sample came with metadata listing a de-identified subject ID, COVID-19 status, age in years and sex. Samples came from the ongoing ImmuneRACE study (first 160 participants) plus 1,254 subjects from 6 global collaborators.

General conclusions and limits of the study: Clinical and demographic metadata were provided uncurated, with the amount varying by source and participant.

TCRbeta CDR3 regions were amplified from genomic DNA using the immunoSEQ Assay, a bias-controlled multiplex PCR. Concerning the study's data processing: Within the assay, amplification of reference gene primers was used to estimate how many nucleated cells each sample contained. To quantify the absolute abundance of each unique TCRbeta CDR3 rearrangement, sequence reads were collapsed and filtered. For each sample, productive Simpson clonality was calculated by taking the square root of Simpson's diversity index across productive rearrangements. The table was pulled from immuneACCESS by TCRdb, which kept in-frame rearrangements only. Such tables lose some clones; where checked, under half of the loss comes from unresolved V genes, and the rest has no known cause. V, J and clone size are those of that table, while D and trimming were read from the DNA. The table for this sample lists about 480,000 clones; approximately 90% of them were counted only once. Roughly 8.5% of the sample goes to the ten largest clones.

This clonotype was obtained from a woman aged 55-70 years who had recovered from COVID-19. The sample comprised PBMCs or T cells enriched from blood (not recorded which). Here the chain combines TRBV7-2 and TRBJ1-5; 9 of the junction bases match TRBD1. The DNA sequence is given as TGTGCCAGCAGCCGGACAGGGGAAATATCCAATCAGCCCCAGCATTTT. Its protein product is CASSRTGEISNQPQHF. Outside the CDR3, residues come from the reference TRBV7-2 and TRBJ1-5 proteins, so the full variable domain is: GAGVSQSPSNKVTEKGKDVELRCDPISGHTALYWYRQSLGQGLEFLIYFQGNSAPDKSGLPSDRFSAERTGGSVSTLTIQRTQQEDSAVYLCASSRTGEISNQPQHFGDGTRLSIL.